Presented here are 5 T cell receptor beta chains from one specimen sequenced in a study of shared clonotypes between healthy human individuals. Assay used: immunoSEQ multiplex PCR; TCRdb lists only in-frame clones, some missing. The table lists about 1.9 million clones, approximately 92% of them singletons. Positively selected for CCR7, the CD45RO-negative cells used as naive CD8 cells excluded terminally differentiated effector memory CD45RA+ cells. Input material: naive CD8+ T cells from PBMCs. Every receptor here comes from a man aged 18 to 30 in good health. Some clones in this sample may be carry-over from other donors' samples.

The gene calls are TRBV6-5 and TRBJ1-2, with 7 positions matching TRBD1. CDR1 and CDR2 from the germline V gene are MNHEY and SVGAGI. CDR3 length: 15 amino acids. The V and J ends lost 2 bases and 5 bases, in that order; junction bases with no gene match: 8. CDR3 protein: CASSYDGTATYGYTF. The CDR3 coding sequence is TGTGCCAGCAGTTACGATGGGACAGCGACTTATGGCTACACCTTC.

The chain is built from TRBV13 and TRBJ2-2; no definite D call. CDR3 size: 12 residues. CDR1 is PRHDT, CDR2 FYEKMQ, per germline (reference sequence). V lost 4 bases and J 6 bases, leaving 6 bases between the germline ends. The DNA for the CDR3 is TGTGCCAGCAGCTCCATTCCCGGGGAGCTGTTTTTT. The encoded protein is CASSSIPGELFF.

The chain uses TRBV11-2 and TRBJ1-1, with a possible D match to TRBD1 (6 bases). Trimming removed 4 bases from V and 4 bases from J, with 16 bases in between. CDR1 and CDR2 from the germline V gene are SGHAT and FQNNGV. CDR3 length equals 15 residues. The CDR3 here is CASSSQSTGSTEAFF. The CDR3 bases are TGTGCCAGCAGCTCCCAGAGTACAGGGTCCACTGAAGCTTTCTTT. The entire variable domain, with the rest obtained from reference TRBV11-2 and TRBJ1-1, is as follows: EAGVAQSPRYKIIEKRQSVAFWCNPISGHATLYWYQQILGQGPKLLIQFQNNGVVDDSQLPKDRFSAERLKGVDSTLKIQPAKLEDSAVYLCASSSQSTGSTEAFFGQGTRLTVV.

This clone was detected only once. V and J are TRBV6-1 and TRBJ1-2; the D gene is possibly TRBD1 (5 bases). CDR3 length: 14 residues. CDR1 is MNHNS and CDR2 is SASEGT in the germline V gene. V lost 4 bases to trimming and J lost 3 bases, with 12 bases between them. This CDR3 is CASSGMGRDYGYTF. CDR3 sequence (DNA): TGTGCCAGCAGTGGGATGGGCAGGGACTATGGCTACACCTTC.

As regards this clone: This specimen includes other DNA sequences encoding the same CDR3. V is TRBV7-8 and J is TRBJ2-1; TRBD2 matches 11 bases. The germline gives CDR1 SGHVS, CDR2 FQNEAQ. This CDR3 is 17 amino acids long. The V gene end was trimmed by 1 base and the J gene end by 1 base; junction bases not matched to a gene: 3. For the CDR3, the DNA is TGTGCCAGCAGCTTAGGACTAGCGGGAAGTTCCTACAATGAGCAGTTCTTC. It codes for CASSLGLAGSSYNEQFF.